What follows describes a single TCR beta chain. No antigen is known for it. Expressed TCRB transcripts were sequenced because the isolated RNA had all been reverse transcribed beforehand. Generated by immunoSEQ multiplex PCR, the TCRdb table keeps only in-frame clones and is missing some. The profile shows fewer than 250,000 clones, about 70% of them singletons. The sample comes from a study of beta chain features in type 1 diabetes. The V gene end was trimmed by 4 bases and the J gene end by 6 bases; junction bases not matched to a gene: 8. CDR1 is GTSNPN, CDR2 SVGIG, per germline (reference sequence). The CDR3 sequence is 13 residues long. Whole-study results and caveats: TCRB CDR3s from Type 1 diabetes patients were moderately but significantly shorter in all four CD4+ subsets. The naive, central memory and Treg TCRB repertoires looked more alike in patients than they did in healthy donors.

Naive, central memory, regulatory and stem cell-like memory cells within the CD4+ compartment were sorted using CD45RO/CCR7/CD25/CD127/CD95/CD27. In all sorted populations, purity surpassed 98%. The sequence was obtained from a young man in good health. The J gene is TRBJ1-1, the V gene TRBV30; TRBD1 aligns across 7 bases. Material for sequencing was naive CD4+ T cells from blood. Here the CDR3 DNA reads TGTGCCTGGAATACACAGGGGATCCCTGAAGCTTTCTTT. This codes for CAWNTQGIPEAFF.